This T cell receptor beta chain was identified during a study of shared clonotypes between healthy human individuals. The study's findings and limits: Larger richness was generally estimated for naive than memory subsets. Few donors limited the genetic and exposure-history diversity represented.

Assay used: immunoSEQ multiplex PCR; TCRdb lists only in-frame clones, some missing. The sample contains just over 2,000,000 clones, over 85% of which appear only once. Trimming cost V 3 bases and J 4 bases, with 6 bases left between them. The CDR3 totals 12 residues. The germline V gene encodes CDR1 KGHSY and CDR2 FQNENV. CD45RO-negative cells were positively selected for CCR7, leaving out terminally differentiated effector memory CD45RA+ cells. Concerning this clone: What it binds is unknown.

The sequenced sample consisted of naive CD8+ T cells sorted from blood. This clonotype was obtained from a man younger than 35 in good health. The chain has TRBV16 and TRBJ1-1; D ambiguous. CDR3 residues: CASSQSFTEAFF. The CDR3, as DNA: TGTGCCAGCAGCCAGAGTTTCACTGAAGCTTTCTTT. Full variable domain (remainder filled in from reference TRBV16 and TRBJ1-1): GEEVAQTPKHLVRGEGQKAKLYCAPIKGHSYVFWYQQVLKNEFKFLISFQNENVFDETGMPKERFSAKCLPNSPCSLEIQATKLEDSAVYFCASSQSFTEAFFGQGTRLTVV.